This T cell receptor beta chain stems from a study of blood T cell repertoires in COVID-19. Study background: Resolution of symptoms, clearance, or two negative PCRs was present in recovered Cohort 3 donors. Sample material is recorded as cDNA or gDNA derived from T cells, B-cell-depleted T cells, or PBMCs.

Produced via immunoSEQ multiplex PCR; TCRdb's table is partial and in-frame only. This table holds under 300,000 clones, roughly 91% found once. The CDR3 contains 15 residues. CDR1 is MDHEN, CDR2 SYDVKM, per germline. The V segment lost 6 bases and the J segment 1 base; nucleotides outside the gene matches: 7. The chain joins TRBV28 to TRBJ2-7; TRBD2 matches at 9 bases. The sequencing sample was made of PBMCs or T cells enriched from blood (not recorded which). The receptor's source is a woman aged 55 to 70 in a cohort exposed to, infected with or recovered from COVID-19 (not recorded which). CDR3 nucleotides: TGTGCCAGCAGACCAAATAGCGGGAGTTCCTACGAGCAGTACTTC. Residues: CASRPNSGSSYEQYF.